This TCR beta chain appears in the sequencing data of a study of beta chain features in type 1 diabetes. This clone has just a few counts. Every isolated RNA sample was fully reverse transcribed, so sequencing captured expressed TCRB transcripts. Clones were read by immunoSEQ multiplex PCR, and TCRdb kept only the in-frame ones, dropping some. The sample lists approximately 380,000 clones, roughly 16% occurring once. Germline CDR1 is MDHEN and CDR2 is SYDVKM. The CDR3 is 14 residues long. Trimming at V came to 6 bases and at J to 2 bases, leaving 7 bases not matched to a gene. This receptor was obtained from a woman younger than 30 in good health. This chain joins TRBV28 and TRBJ2-7; TRBD2 matches at 7 bases. Sequencing was done on a sample of naive CD4+ T cells from blood. CDR3 sequence (DNA): TGTGCCAGCAGCCCGGCGGGGGTACCCTACGAGCAGTACTTC. This sequence encodes CASSPAGVPYEQYF.